This note documents a single TCR beta chain sequence. Its antigen remains unknown. These data originate in a study of cytomegalovirus exposure and HLA in healthy donors. The study, taken as a whole, reports: According to an earlier analysis, most TCR beta V segments yielded productive rearrangements about 90% or about 30% of the time. The study put around 180 TCR beta chains on its list as cytomegalovirus-associated. The later analysis indicated that the majority of CMV-associated TCR beta chains appeared HLA-restricted. Across all donors, roughly uniform sequencing depth was an assumption of the presence/absence analyses.

The primer mix had 60 Vbeta and 13 Jbeta primers. Method: immunoSEQ multiplex PCR; TCRdb's copy keeps in-frame clones and lacks some. The table has roughly 33,000 clones, roughly 80% seen once. The CDR3 runs to 13 residues. Per the germline V gene, CDR1 is SQVTM and CDR2 is ANQGSEA. With 5 bases removed from V and 1 base from J, the gap between germline ends came to 6 bases. The TCR originated in a male donor in good health and CMV-seronegative. The chain employs TRBV29-1 and TRBJ1-6; D is undetermined. The sequenced material came from PBMCs. The CDR3 loop reads CSVQVSYNSPLHF. The CDR3, as DNA: TGCAGCGTTCAGGTGTCCTATAATTCACCCCTCCACTTT.